This record looks at one T cell receptor beta chain sequence and its context. This sample was taken from a study of blood T cell repertoires in COVID-19. Study context: T cells, B-cell-depleted T cells, or PBMCs provided the cDNA or gDNA that served as material.

Germline values: CDR1 LGHDT, CDR2 YNNKEL (reference sequence). J gave up 4 bases and V 5 bases, and 10 bases lay outside the gene matches. The CDR3 has 15 amino acids. Per the original data handling: Counts of nucleated cells, estimated from reference gene primer amplification, were obtained. Sequenced by immunoSEQ multiplex PCR; TCRdb stores in-frame clones only, minus some. That table supplies the V and J calls and clone size; D and trimming were determined from the DNA. The top ten hold 20% to 30% of the sample, which has 25,000 to 35,000 clones, 85% seen once. Sequenced input: peripheral blood. This TCR was recovered from a human donor in a cohort sampled during active COVID-19. This chain links TRBV3-1 (or the pseudogene TRBV3-2) with TRBJ2-7, with TRBD2 matching over 8 bases. CDR3 DNA: TGTGCCAGCAGCGCGGAGGGCGGGGGGACGTACGAGCAGTACTTC. It specifies CASSAEGGGTYEQYF.